These 15 T cell receptor beta chains were all obtained from the same sample, sequenced in a study of T cell responses to AZD1222 COVID-19 vaccine. Generated by immunoSEQ multiplex PCR, the TCRdb table keeps only in-frame clones and is missing some. Of over 150,000 clones in the sample, around 92% were seen once. The sample here was peripheral blood, taken on day 0 of MenACWY control vaccination. The receptor set was obtained from an adult in good health.

This clone came up once. CDR3 sequence reads: CATSDLQFPGDGQYF. In nucleotides, the CDR3 is TGTGCCACCAGTGATTTGCAATTCCCAGGGGACGGGCAGTACTTC. The rearrangement uses TRBV24-1 and TRBJ2-7; D perhaps matches TRBD1 (6 bases). This CDR3 is 15 amino acids long. V dropped 0 bases and J dropped 9 bases, with 17 bases sitting between them. CDR1 is KGHDR, CDR2 SFDVKD, per germline.

V gene TRBV7-2 combines with J gene TRBJ2-5, with 7 bases that match TRBD1. The germline V gene encodes CDR1 SGHTA and CDR2 FQGNSA. V lost 4 bases and J lost 4; bases outside the gene matches: 3. The CDR3 sequence is 13 residues long. The CDR3, as DNA: TGTGCCAGCAGCTCCTACAGGGGAGAGACCCAGTACTTC. Protein sequence: CASSSYRGETQYF.

The genes are TRBV7-9 and TRBJ2-1, with 14 bases that match TRBD2. V lost 5 bases and J lost 9; bases outside the gene matches: 9. Per germline, CDR1 SEHNR and CDR2 FQNEAQ (reference sequence). CDR3 size: 16 residues. The CDR3 here is CASSPGTSGRLSEQFF. The DNA of the CDR3 is TGTGCCAGCAGCCCAGGGACTAGCGGGAGATTGAGTGAGCAGTTCTTC.

The gene calls are TRBV10-3 and TRBJ1-6, with D maybe TRBD1 (6 bases). The CDR3 runs 15 residues. Germline assignment: CDR1 ENHRY and CDR2 SYGVKD. V was trimmed by 2 bases and J by 7 bases, leaving 12 bases between them. CDR3 DNA: TGTGCCATCAGTGAGACGGGGGCCCAAAATTCACCCCTCCACTTT. Protein product: CAISETGAQNSPLHF.

This clone was seen just once. CDR3 amino acids: CASSPSAPGPETQYF. The CDR3 bases are TGTGCCAGCAGTCCTAGTGCTCCAGGGCCGGAGACCCAGTACTTC. V usage is TRBV2 and J usage is TRBJ2-5; D is perhaps TRBD1 (5 bases). This CDR3 contains 15 residues. With 5 bases removed from V and 5 bases from J, the gap between germline ends came to 18 bases. Germline V gene sequence: CDR1 SNHLY, CDR2 FYNNEI.

The chain uses TRBV4-1 and TRBJ1-2; D not certain. Trimming took off 0 bases at V and 8 bases at J, with 13 bases between the two ends. The CDR3 contains 14 residues. Per germline, CDR1 MGHRA and CDR2 YSYEKL. CDR3 DNA sequence: TGCGCCAGCAGCCAAGAATGGAAGTTGGAGGGCTACACCTTC. This translates into CASSQEWKLEGYTF.

The rearrangement joins TRBV5-1 to TRBJ1-1; the match to TRBD1 covers 7 bases. Unmatched junction bases numbered 11, after V lost 6 bases and J lost 3 bases. This CDR3 has 15 amino acids. CDR1 and CDR2 (germline): SGHRS, YFSETQ. The DNA for the CDR3 is TGCGCCAGCACCACTGGCGGGACAGAAGACACTGAAGCTTTCTTT. This codes for CASTTGGTEDTEAFF. Full variable domain (rest looked up from reference TRBV5-1 and TRBJ1-1): KAGVTQTPRYLIKTRGQQVTLSCSPISGHRSVSWYQQTPGQGLQFLFEYFSETQRNKGNFPGRFSGRQFSNSRSEMNVSTLELGDSALYLCASTTGGTEDTEAFFGQGTRLTVV.

This clone was found once. This chain links TRBV12-1 with TRBJ2-1; the table calls TRBD1, which could not be checked here. TRBV12-1 is annotated as a pseudogene. The length of the CDR3 is 15 residues. CDR3 residues: CASSPFLRGVHEQFF. CDR3 coding DNA: TGTGCCAGCAGCCCTTTCCTCAGGGGCGTACATGAGCAGTTCTTC.

The V call is TRBV9, the J call TRBJ2-3, with TRBD2 identical over 7 bases. The CDR3 totals 14 residues. V dropped 1 base and J dropped 2; count of bases not matched to a gene: 1. Germline V gene data show CDR1 as SGDLS and CDR2 as YYNGEE. CDR3 protein: CASSVSGNTDTQYF. The CDR3 DNA is TGTGCCAGCAGCGTAAGCGGGAACACAGATACGCAGTATTTT.

The chain combines TRBV29-1 with TRBJ1-1, with a possible D match to TRBD1 (6 bases). V was shortened by 3 bases and J by 8 bases, with 10 bases between the two germline ends. Germline assignment: CDR1 SQVTM and CDR2 ANQGSEA. The CDR3 has 11 amino acids. DNA of the CDR3: TGCAGCGTTGAGGGGGGCTTAGAAGCTTTCTTT. This sequence encodes CSVEGGLEAFF.

This chain connects TRBV6-1 to TRBJ2-2; D gene uncertain. Germline CDR1 MNHNS, CDR2 SASEGT. This CDR3 comprises 15 residues. Between the trimmed V and J ends, which lost 2 bases and 2 bases, there was a span of 9 bases. CDR3 coding DNA: TGTGCCAGCAGTGAAATCTGGGTCAACACCGGGGAGCTGTTTTTT. Its protein is CASSEIWVNTGELFF.

A note on this clone: Other nucleotide sequences in the sample specify the same CDR3. This chain joins TRBV6-2 or TRBV6-3 and TRBJ2-7; D gene uncertain. Germline CDR1 is MNHEY and CDR2 is SVGEGT. With 3 bases removed from V and 6 bases from J, the gap between germline ends came to 9 bases. This CDR3 has 12 amino acids. CDR3 nucleotide sequence: TGTGCCAGCAGTTATGGCGAAGGCGAGCAGTACTTC. Its protein product is CASSYGEGEQYF.

This CDR3 is CASSQRGGYTF. CDR3 in DNA: TGTGCCAGCAGCCAAAGGGGTGGCTACACCTTC. The rearrangement links TRBV3-1 (or the pseudogene TRBV3-2) to TRBJ1-2; a weak D match, TRBD1 (5 bases). V shed 2 bases and J shed 7 bases, with 5 bases lying between them. There are 11 residues in the CDR3. Germline V gene data show CDR1 as LGHDT and CDR2 as YNNKEL (reference sequence).

The chain combines TRBV12-3 or TRBV12-4 with TRBJ2-7; D not resolved. Trimming stripped 3 bases from V and 3 bases from J, with 9 bases between. The CDR3 runs 13 residues. This CDR3 reads CASSLGPNYEQYF. CDR3 coding DNA: TGTGCCAGCAGTTTGGGCCCTAACTACGAGCAGTACTTC.

The chain joins TRBV2 to TRBJ2-2, with TRBD1 matching over 10 bases. This CDR3 comprises 17 residues. V dropped 2 bases and J dropped 4; count of bases not matched to a gene: 7. Germline CDR1 reads SNHLY; CDR2 reads FYNNEI. CDR3 bases: TGTGCCAGCAGTGAAAAGGGGACAGGGGCTTTCACCGGGGAGCTGTTTTTT. Residues: CASSEKGTGAFTGELFF.